This T cell receptor beta chain originates from a study of T cells in Graves' hyperthyroidism and ophthalmopathy. In the study overall: Peripheral blood was acquired at first diagnosis, ahead of any therapy whatsoever.

Trimming removed 4 bases from V and 5 bases from J, with 20 bases in between. The CDR3 is made up of 16 amino acids. Per germline, CDR1 SEHNR and CDR2 FQNEAQ (reference sequence). This clonotype has a handful of counts. Its antigen is unknown. TCR beta CDR3 regions were amplified from RNA transcripts. The HTBI primer set was used in a first-round RT-PCR of the TCR CDR3. TCRdb reprocessed the multiplex PCR reads with MiXCR, giving one entry per CDR3 protein. The sample lists hundreds of thousands of distinct CDR3 sequences; approximately 23% were seen once. Study results and caveats: Separating ophthalmopathy from stable hyperthyroidism was achieved by a 13 V-J model.

The J gene is TRBJ2-5, the V gene TRBV7-9, with D perhaps matching TRBD2 (6 bases). The sample was blood. The receptor's source is a woman between 70 and 85 years old with Graves' ophthalmopathy. Here the CDR3 DNA reads TGTGCCAGCAGCTCCGGGAGAATAGGGTACGGGGAGACCCAGTACTTC. Translating it yields CASSSGRIGYGETQYF. Using reference TRBV7-9 and TRBJ2-5 for the parts outside the CDR3, the full variable domain is DTGVSQNPRHKITKRGQNVTFRCDPISEHNRLYWYRQTLGQGPEFLTYFQNEAQLEKSRLLSDRFSAERPKGSFSTLEIQRTEQGDSAMYLCASSSGRIGYGETQYFGPGTRLLVL.